Below, 13 T cell receptor beta chains from the same sample are listed, as sequenced in a study of T cell changes during pregnancy in multiple sclerosis. Here immunoSEQ multiplex PCR was the method, and the copy in TCRdb shows in-frame clones only, minus some. The sample gives tens of thousands of clones, roughly 93% of which show up once; around 2.3% is in the top ten. Specimen: peripheral blood, collected in the second trimester of pregnancy. The receptors originated from a female donor with multiple sclerosis, enrolled in a pregnancy study.

The J gene is TRBJ1-4, the V gene TRBV9; the D gene is possibly TRBD1 (5 bases). The CDR3 has 14 residues. Germline V gives CDR1 SGDLS, CDR2 YYNGEE. The germline V and J ends were trimmed by 0 bases and 8 bases, with 11 bases remaining between them. The chain's CDR3 is CASSVDTGGEKLFF. In DNA, the CDR3 is TGTGCCAGCAGCGTAGATACCGGGGGGGAAAAACTGTTTTTT.

This rearrangement joins TRBV12-1 to TRBJ2-7; whether TRBD1, the table's D call, matches the DNA was not checked. TRBV12-1 is a pseudogene segment. The CDR3 spans 13 residues. The CDR3 nucleotides are TGTGCCAGCAGCCTCTCACAGAGCTACGAGCAGTACTTC. Amino acids: CASSLSQSYEQYF.

This rearrangement joins TRBV5-1 to TRBJ2-1; 7 bases align to TRBD2. CDR1 and CDR2 (germline): SGHRS, YFSETQ. Germline trimming cut 1 base from V and 4 bases from J; bases unmatched to any gene: 2. The CDR3 spans 14 residues. CDR3 nucleotides: TGCGCCAGCAGCTTGTCCGGGGGGTACAATGAGCAGTTCTTC. It codes for CASSLSGGYNEQFF.

The V and J genes are TRBV19 and TRBJ2-7; TRBD2 might be the D (5 bases). The ends were cut back, 1 base at V and 4 bases at J, with 5 bases in the middle. The germline V gene has CDR1 LNHDA and CDR2 SQIVND (reference sequence). CDR3 length equals 12 residues. The chain's CDR3 is CASSIAGYEQYF. The DNA for the CDR3 is TGTGCCAGTAGTATAGCGGGATACGAGCAGTACTTC.

The CDR3 DNA is TGTGCCAGCAGTTACTTCGTGGACAGGGGTAATTCACCCCTCCACTTT. This codes for CASSYFVDRGNSPLHF. This chain joins TRBV6-5 and TRBJ1-6; 9 bases map to TRBD1. Germline V gives CDR1 MNHEY, CDR2 SVGAGI. CDR3 length: 16 residues. The trim removed 1 base at V and 6 bases at J, leaving 4 bases unmatched.

The gene calls are TRBV13 and TRBJ2-3, with D uncertain. This CDR3 is built from 12 residues. V was shortened by 5 bases and J by 3 bases, with 6 bases between the two germline ends. The V gene's germline CDR1 is PRHDT and CDR2 FYEKMQ (reference sequence). CDR3: CASSLLTDTQYF. The CDR3 region has the DNA TGTGCCAGCAGCCTTTTAACAGATACGCAGTATTTT.

This clone appeared once. The gene calls are TRBV2 and TRBJ2-3; the match to TRBD1 covers 7 bases. Germline values: CDR1 SNHLY, CDR2 FYNNEI. V shed 8 bases, J shed 2 bases, and the junction held 16 bases outside the gene matches. The CDR3 contains 17 residues. CDR3 DNA sequence: TGTGCCAGCGGTCCGGGACGACAGGGCTTCGACACAGATACGCAGTATTTT. Translated, it gives CASGPGRQGFDTDTQYF. Full variable domain (remainder filled in from reference TRBV2 and TRBJ2-3): EPEVTQTPSHQVTQMGQEVILRCVPISNHLYFYWYRQILGQKVEFLVSFYNNEISEKSEIFDDQFSVERPDGSNFTLKIRSTKLEDSAMYFCASGPGRQGFDTDTQYFGPGTRLTVL.

The chain combines TRBV9 with TRBJ2-3, with unresolved D. Germline-derived CDR1 and CDR2 are SGDLS and YYNGEE. Trimming removed 0 bases at V and 6 bases at J, with 5 bases between. The CDR3 loop spans 12 amino acids. CDR3 protein: CASSVAADTQYF. The CDR3 nucleotides read TGTGCCAGCAGCGTAGCCGCGGATACGCAGTATTTT.

The chain recombines TRBV7-2 with TRBJ2-1, with 7 bases aligning to TRBD2. Per the germline V gene, CDR1 is SGHTA and CDR2 is FQGNSA. This CDR3 contains 16 residues. V shed 0 bases and J 9 bases; nucleotides not matched to a gene: 11. The DNA of the CDR3 is TGTGCCAGCAGCTTAGCGTCAGGACCAAGCGGGGCTGAGCAGTTCTTC. Translated: CASSLASGPSGAEQFF.

This chain joins TRBV7-9 and TRBJ2-7; TRBD2 might be the D (5 bases). Trimming took 5 bases from V and 0 from J, leaving 14 bases between them. The CDR3 consists of 15 residues. Germline V gives CDR1 SEHNR, CDR2 FQNEAQ (reference sequence). The CDR3 nucleotides are TGTGCCAGCAGCGCGAGAGGGAGCGACTCCTACGAGCAGTACTTC. It encodes CASSARGSDSYEQYF.

J is TRBJ1-2 and V is TRBV7-9; the match to TRBD1 covers 7 bases. The trim removed 6 bases at V and 7 bases at J, leaving 8 bases unmatched. The V gene's germline CDR1 is SEHNR and CDR2 FQNEAQ (reference sequence). There are 13 residues in the CDR3. As DNA, the CDR3 is TGTGCCAGCAGTTTCGAGGGGGCGGGTGGCTACACCTTC. Its translation is CASSFEGAGGYTF.

This chain uses TRBV20-1 with TRBJ2-7, with unresolved D. The CDR3 has 11 residues. The V end was cut by 3 bases, the J end by 3 bases, with 6 bases between. Germline V CDR1 and CDR2: DFQATT, SNEGSKA (reference sequence). The CDR3 DNA reads TGCAGTGCTAGCCGCTACTACGAGCAGTACTTC. Translation: CSASRYYEQYF.

The V gene is TRBV5-6, the J gene TRBJ2-7; 8 nucleotides match TRBD1. V lost 4 bases and J lost 3; bases outside the gene matches: 9. This CDR3 comprises 15 residues. Germline V gene lookup returns CDR1 SGHDT and CDR2 YYEEEE. DNA for the CDR3: TGTGCCAGCAGCCTCCGGAGACAGGGGAACTACGAGCAGTACTTC. Its protein product is CASSLRRQGNYEQYF.